This T cell receptor beta chain stems from a study of T cell responses to AZD1222 COVID-19 vaccine. Study results and caveats: The span of vaccine-associated CD4 TCRs extended across spike, with dominance at 160-218 and 743-854. A rise in Spike-specific TCR breadth and depth followed two AZD1222 doses. All repertoire sampling was performed exclusively after the peak T cell response. Most donors were white British, females outnumbered males, and clonal diversity was possibly underestimated.

The table came from immunoSEQ multiplex PCR; TCRdb's copy has only in-frame clones and leaves some out. The sample records tens of thousands of clones, 89% being singletons. CDR1 is ENHRY, CDR2 SYGVKD, per germline. This CDR3 is built from 14 residues. V lost 6 bases and J lost 0, with 11 bases in between. Notes on this clone: No antigen is known for it.

This chain joins TRBV10-3 and TRBJ1-1; D ambiguous. The receptor was derived from an adult in good health. The starting material was peripheral blood, obtained on day 0 of MenACWY control vaccination. CDR3 DNA sequence: TGTGCCATCAGAGCTTGGGGTCTGAACACTGAAGCTTTCTTT. This gives the protein CAIRAWGLNTEAFF.